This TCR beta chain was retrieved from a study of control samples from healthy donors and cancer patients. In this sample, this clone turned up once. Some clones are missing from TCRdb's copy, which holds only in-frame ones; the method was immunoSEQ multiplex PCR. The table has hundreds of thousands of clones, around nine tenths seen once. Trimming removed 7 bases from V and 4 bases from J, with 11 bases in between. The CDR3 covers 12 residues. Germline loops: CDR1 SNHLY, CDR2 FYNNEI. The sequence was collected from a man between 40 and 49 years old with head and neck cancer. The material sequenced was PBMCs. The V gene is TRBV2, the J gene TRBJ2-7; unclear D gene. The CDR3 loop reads CASKFQPYEQYF. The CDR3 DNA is TGTGCCAGCAAATTTCAGCCATACGAGCAGTACTTC.